The 23 T cell receptor beta chains below all came from one sample that was sequenced in a study of spatial heterogeneity in lung cancer. Overall study findings and caveats: Counts that tracked tumor mutation counts were those of expanded intratumoral alpha and beta TCRs.

Time point specified: sample taken at primary tumor resection. These receptors are not linked to any known antigen. TCRdb independently ran MiXCR on the 5' RACE reads; one entry per CDR3 protein. The data contain 3,000 to 4,000 distinct CDR3 sequences, just under 7% of them singletons. Sequencing used lung tumor tissue, obtained at surgery. These receptor sequences come from a male donor with early-stage non-small cell lung cancer.

A note on this clonotype: For a library built for alpha chains, this beta chain is a stray read; little rests on its size. V is TRBV20-1 and J is TRBJ1-2; 8 bases map to TRBD1. J gave up 8 bases and V 4 bases, and 9 bases lay outside the gene matches. The CDR3 totals 13 residues. In germline, CDR1 is DFQATT, CDR2 SNEGSKA (reference sequence). CDR3 sequence reads: CSAKSSGGIGYTF. CDR3 coding DNA: TGCAGTGCTAAATCTTCAGGGGGCATAGGCTACACCTTC.

By share of the sample, this clonotype is medium-sized. Being off target in a library aimed at alpha chains, this beta chain has a size of little meaning. The rearrangement joins TRBV24-1 to TRBJ2-3, with 11 bases that match TRBD2. With 4 bases clipped from V and 5 bases from J, the junction kept 7 bases outside the gene matches. Germline V gene data show CDR1 as KGHDR and CDR2 as SFDVKD. CDR3 length: 16 amino acids. CDR3 region: CATSEPTSGSGDTQYF. CDR3 nucleotides: TGTGCCACCAGTGAGCCTACTAGCGGGAGTGGAGATACGCAGTATTTT.

By sample share, this clonotype is medium-sized. This beta chain is off target for a library built for alpha chains, so its abundance means little. This chain connects TRBV20-1 to TRBJ2-7, with 7 bases matching TRBD2. The germline V gene encodes CDR1 DFQATT and CDR2 SNEGSKA (reference sequence). Trimming took 4 bases from V and 0 from J; bases not matched to a gene: 6. This CDR3 is built from 14 residues. CDR3 amino acids: CSATLAASSYEQYF. For the CDR3, the DNA is TGCAGTGCTACCCTAGCGGCGAGCTCCTACGAGCAGTACTTC.

The sample holds many counts of this clonotype. This beta chain came through as a stray read in a library set up for alpha chains, and its size says little. The CDR3 region is CASSPYGTADTGELFF. The CDR3 DNA reads TGCGCCAGCAGCCCGTACGGGACAGCCGATACCGGGGAGCTGTTTTTT. The chain has TRBV5-1 and TRBJ2-2, with 7 bases matching TRBD1. The germline gives CDR1 SGHRS, CDR2 YFSETQ. This CDR3 has 16 amino acids. Trimming removed 4 bases from V and 5 bases from J; junction bases left unmatched: 11.

This clonotype is large. Because this beta chain is a stray read in a library intended to capture alpha chains, its abundance should not be given much weight. CDR3 region: CASSWDRGRDEKLFF. The CDR3 DNA is TGTGCCAGCAGTTGGGACAGGGGGCGCGACGAAAAACTGTTTTTT. V gene TRBV12-3 or TRBV12-4 combines with J gene TRBJ1-4, with 12 bases that match TRBD1. J was trimmed by 8 bases and V by 4 bases; bases with no gene match: 5. The CDR3 covers 15 residues.

This clonotype rates as medium-sized (0.01 to 0.1%). As an off-target read in a library built for alpha chains, this beta chain has a frequency of little significance. The chain carries TRBV7-9 and TRBJ1-2; D unresolved. CDR3 length: 13 amino acids. Germline CDR1 SEHNR, CDR2 FQNEAQ (reference sequence). The germline V and J ends were trimmed by 6 bases and 3 bases, with 11 bases remaining between them. The CDR3 DNA reads as TGTGCCAGCAGTTATGATGGGGACTATGGCTACACCTTC. Protein sequence: CASSYDGDYGYTF.

This clonotype has at least ten counts. One end of the junction does not line up with germline, which may come from a read error. The size of this beta chain means little, since it is a stray read in a library made for alpha chains. The CDR3 region is CASILTRALNSPLHF. In DNA, the CDR3 is TGTGCCAGCATCTTAACCCGGGCTCTCAATTCACCCCTCCACTTT. The chain recombines TRBV7-2 with TRBJ1-6; D remains unclear. This CDR3 spans 15 amino acids. CDR1 and CDR2 from the germline V gene are SGHTA and FQGNSA.

By its share, this clonotype is medium-sized. With the library built for alpha chains, this beta chain is off target and its frequency is not meaningful. The chain recombines TRBV20-1 with TRBJ2-5; 14 bases map to TRBD2. With 3 bases clipped from V and 1 base from J, the junction kept 4 bases outside the gene matches. The length of the CDR3 is 16 residues. The germline V gene encodes CDR1 DFQATT and CDR2 SNEGSKA (reference sequence). CDR3 residues: CSARRGLAGAQETQYF. The CDR3 bases are TGCAGTGCTAGGAGGGGACTAGCGGGGGCCCAAGAGACCCAGTACTTC.

In its sample, this clonotype was seen many times. With the library built for alpha chains, this beta chain is off target and its frequency is not meaningful. The CDR3 loop reads CASSLEGVDGYTF. In nucleotides, the CDR3 is TGTGCCAGCAGTTTAGAGGGGGTAGATGGCTACACCTTC. The chain combines TRBV12-3 or TRBV12-4 with TRBJ1-2; D is perhaps TRBD1 (6 bases). V was clipped by 1 base and J by 6 bases, with 9 bases between them. The CDR3 covers 13 residues.

This clonotype ranks as medium-sized. Since it is a stray read in a library aimed at alpha chains, this beta chain has a size that is not meaningful. The chain combines TRBV6-5 with TRBJ1-3; no reliable D call. The CDR3 extends over 15 amino acids. The germline gives CDR1 MNHEY, CDR2 SVGAGI. V lost 6 bases and J 2 bases, leaving 14 bases between the germline ends. The CDR3 sequence is CASRLRHGPGNTIYF. The CDR3 region has the DNA TGTGCCAGCAGGTTACGGCACGGCCCTGGAAACACCATATATTTT.

The sample holds a few counts of this clonotype. Within a library made for alpha chains, this beta chain is off target, and its count is uninformative. The chain carries TRBV12-3 or TRBV12-4 and TRBJ2-3; D is uncertain. V lost 7 bases and J lost 2, with 10 bases in between. The CDR3 is 13 amino acids. CDR3: CASNHGPTDTQYF. In nucleotides, the CDR3 is TGTGCCAGCAACCATGGACCCACAGATACGCAGTATTTT.

By its share, this clonotype is medium-sized (0.01 to 0.1%). This beta chain lies outside the target of a library built for alpha chains; its clone size means little. The chain has TRBV7-2 and TRBJ1-3; unclear D gene. From germline, CDR1 is SGHTA and CDR2 FQGNSA. V lost 2 bases and J 4 bases, leaving 3 bases between the germline ends. This CDR3 is 12 amino acids long. CDR3 loop: CASSLQGNTIYF. CDR3 coding DNA: TGTGCCAGCAGCTTACAGGGAAACACCATATATTTT.

Relative to its sample, this clonotype is medium-sized. Within a library made for alpha chains, this beta chain is off target, and its count is uninformative. V is TRBV7-2 and J is TRBJ1-1; D is unclear. This CDR3 has 15 amino acids. The germline V gene has CDR1 SGHTA and CDR2 FQGNSA. V lost 0 bases to trimming and J lost 0 bases, with 8 bases between them. CDR3 protein: CASSLAGSMNTEAFF. CDR3 DNA: TGTGCCAGCAGCTTAGCAGGATCCATGAACACTGAAGCTTTCTTT.

This clonotype turned up a few times. Since the library was made to target alpha chains, this beta chain is a stray read and its abundance is not meaningful. The chain joins TRBV7-6 to TRBJ2-7; TRBD2 is a possible D gene (5 bases). This CDR3 has 15 amino acids. Germline CDR1 SGHVS, CDR2 FNYEAQ. The V end was cut by 1 base, the J end by 3 bases, with 13 bases between. CDR3 sequence (DNA): TGTGCCAGCAGCTTAGACGGAGGCACCGGCTACGAGCAGTACTTC. Amino acid sequence: CASSLDGGTGYEQYF.

This clonotype is medium-sized by share. This beta chain represents an off-target read in a library built for alpha chains; its size is of limited meaning. CDR3 nucleotides: TGTGCCAGCAGCCAAGATTCGGGAGACGAGCAGTACTTC. It yields the protein CASSQDSGDEQYF. This chain links TRBV4-2 with TRBJ2-7; possibly TRBD2 for D (6 bases). Between the trimmed V and J ends, which lost 0 bases and 5 bases, there was a span of 8 bases. The CDR3 spans 13 residues. The V gene's germline CDR1 is LGHNA and CDR2 YNFKEQ.

In its sample, this clonotype was seen many times. The library was built for alpha chains, so this beta chain is an off-target read and its size means little. V usage is TRBV20-1 and J usage is TRBJ2-3, with TRBD2 matching over 7 bases. Germline loops: CDR1 DFQATT, CDR2 SNEGSKA (reference sequence). The CDR3 has 16 residues. Trimming cost V 0 bases and J 4 bases; bases outside gene matches: 10. The CDR3 is CSAREGGSRSPDTQYF. Written as DNA, the CDR3 is TGCAGTGCTAGAGAGGGGGGGTCTAGGTCCCCAGATACGCAGTATTTT.

This clonotype is judged medium-sized (0.01 to 0.1%). This beta chain turned up in a library designed for alpha chains; as an off-target read, its abundance says little. The V and J genes are TRBV5-1 and TRBJ1-1; 7 nucleotides line up with TRBD1. The germline CDR1 and CDR2 sequences are SGHRS and YFSETQ. There are 15 residues in the CDR3. The junction had 6 bases not matched to a gene; V was cut back by 0 bases and J by 4 bases. The CDR3 loop reads CASSLGGGSGTEAFF. The CDR3 nucleotides read TGCGCCAGCAGCTTGGGAGGGGGCAGCGGCACTGAAGCTTTCTTT.

This clonotype ranks as medium-sized. Within a library made for alpha chains, this beta chain is off target, and its count is uninformative. DNA of the CDR3: TGCAGTGCTAGACCCGCGTTGGCCACAAGCAAGTCCGGGGCCAACGTCCTGACTTTC. Its translation: CSARPALATSKSGANVLTF. The V and J genes are TRBV20-1 and TRBJ2-6; the D is unclear. Germline V gene lookup returns CDR1 DFQATT and CDR2 SNEGSKA (reference sequence). This CDR3 contains 19 residues. The V gene lost 2 bases and the J gene lost 4 bases, with 24 bases spanning the gap.

By share of the sample, this clonotype is medium-sized (0.01 to 0.1%). This beta chain slipped into a library made for alpha chains as a stray read, so its size is not meaningful. The V and J genes are TRBV29-1 and TRBJ2-1; the match to TRBD2 covers 8 bases. The germline CDR1 and CDR2 sequences are SQVTM and ANQGSEA. The CDR3 loop spans 14 amino acids. The V and J ends lost 6 bases and 0 bases, in that order; junction bases with no gene match: 4. This CDR3 reads CSVLSGSSYNEQFF. Written as DNA, the CDR3 is TGCAGCGTACTAAGCGGGAGCTCCTACAATGAGCAGTTCTTC.

By its share, this clonotype is large. This beta chain is an unintended read in a library built for alpha chains; its size means little. The rearrangement links TRBV27 to TRBJ2-2; TRBD1 aligns across 8 bases. Looked up from germline, CDR1 is MNHEY and CDR2 is SMNVEV (reference sequence). V trimming: 6 bases; J trimming: 4 bases; junction bases outside the gene matches: 7. The CDR3 sequence is 15 residues long. The CDR3 DNA sequence: TGTGCCAGCAGAATGACAGGGGTTACCACCGGGGAGCTGTTTTTT. It translates to CASRMTGVTTGELFF.

Remarks on this clonotype: Since the library was made to target alpha chains, this beta chain is a stray read and its abundance is not meaningful. The rearrangement links TRBV7-2 to TRBJ1-6, with D maybe TRBD1 (5 bases). Germline CDR1 SGHTA, CDR2 FQGNSA. The CDR3 extends over 14 amino acids. V lost 5 bases and J 8 bases, leaving 13 bases between the germline ends. The CDR3 sequence: CASSPQGADSPLHF. DNA for the CDR3: TGTGCCAGCAGCCCTCAGGGTGCGGATTCACCCCTCCACTTT. Together with reference TRBV7-2 and TRBJ1-6, the CDR3 gives the full variable domain: GAGVSQSPSNKVTEKGKDVELRCDPISGHTALYWYRQSLGQGLEFLIYFQGNSAPDKSGLPSDRFSAERTGGSVSTLTIQRTQQEDSAVYLCASSPQGADSPLHFGNGTRLTVT.

This clonotype occurred many times. The library was designed around alpha chains, so this beta chain is a stray read whose abundance carries little weight. V and J are TRBV21-1 and TRBJ1-1; the D segment call TRBD1 is taken from the table without a DNA check. TRBV21-1 is assigned pseudogene status. The CDR3 spans 16 residues. Here the CDR3 DNA reads TGTGCCAGCAGCAGAGGGACACCTAAGAAGAACACTGAAGCTTTCTTT. Protein product: CASSRGTPKKNTEAFF.

As for this clonotype: The library was designed around alpha chains, so this beta chain is a stray read whose abundance carries little weight. The J gene is TRBJ1-4, the V gene TRBV6-6, with D unclear. The CDR3 is 13 amino acids. The V end lost 1 base, the J end lost 5 bases, and 5 bases lay between the germline ends. Per germline, CDR1 MNHNY and CDR2 SVGAGI (reference sequence). The CDR3: CASSYWENEKLFF. Written as DNA, the CDR3 is TGTGCCAGCAGTTACTGGGAGAATGAAAAACTGTTTTTT.